A single sample gave rise to the 14 T cell receptor beta chains below, sequenced in a study of blood T cells in healthy people across ages. For the second PCR, which ran for about 7 to 11 cycles, a sample-barcoded 5' primer and a J-beta primer mix were used. Using its own MiXCR run on the 5' RACE reads, TCRdb lists one record per CDR3 protein. The data contain 1,500,000 or so distinct CDR3 sequences, almost 60% of them singletons. Sequenced sample: blood. The receptors derive from a man between 18 and 35 years old in good health.

Only a few counts were recorded for this clonotype. The rearrangement links TRBV9 to TRBJ2-7, with TRBD1 identical over 7 bases. CDR1 SGDLS and CDR2 YYNGEE come from the germline V gene. This CDR3 comprises 13 residues. J lost 5 bases, V lost 3 bases, and 5 bases had no gene match. The CDR3 DNA is TGTGCCAGCAGCGATGGAACAGGGGACGAGCAGTACTTC. As protein: CASSDGTGDEQYF.

The gene calls are TRBV9 and TRBJ2-5, with D tentatively TRBD1 or TRBD2 (5 bases each). The end of the DNA fits TRBJ2-7 better, so the J call may be wrong. Per germline, CDR1 SGDLS and CDR2 YYNGEE. The CDR3 spans 15 residues. As DNA, the CDR3 is TGTGCCAGCAGCGCCTCCAGGGACCACTCCTACGAGCAGTACTTC. It is translated as CASSASRDHSYEQYF.

The V call is TRBV5-1, the J call TRBJ2-5; 14 positions agree with TRBD2. This CDR3 has 18 residues. With V trimmed by 5 bases and J by 3 bases, 12 bases remained unmatched. Germline V gene sequence: CDR1 SGHRS, CDR2 YFSETQ. This chain's CDR3 is CASSRAGTSGSFEETQYF. In DNA, the CDR3 is TGCGCCAGCAGTCGAGCCGGGACTAGCGGGAGCTTTGAAGAGACCCAGTACTTC.

This clonotype was counted between two and nine times. J is TRBJ2-7 and V is TRBV12-3 or TRBV12-4, with TRBD2 identical over 12 bases. V lost 5 bases to trimming and J lost 5 bases; unmatched junction nucleotides: 4. The CDR3 length is 14 residues. The chain's CDR3 is CASSRLAGADEQYF. DNA for the CDR3: TGTGCCAGCAGTCGACTAGCGGGAGCTGACGAGCAGTACTTC.

The V gene is TRBV7-4, the J gene TRBJ2-1, with TRBD1 matching over 9 bases. Germline V gives CDR1 SGHVT, CDR2 SQSDAQ. J lost 9 bases, V lost 10 bases, and 10 bases had no gene match. CDR3 length: 13 amino acids. CDR3 sequence reads: CANTDRGRSEQFF. CDR3 nucleotides: TGTGCCAACACCGACAGGGGGAGGAGTGAGCAGTTCTTC.

Ten or more counts support this clonotype. The chain joins TRBV5-6 to TRBJ2-1, with 12 bases identical to TRBD2. CDR1 and CDR2 (germline): SGHDT, YYEEEE. CDR3 length: 16 residues. V gave up 3 bases and J gave up 3 bases; unmatched junction bases: 4. The CDR3 reads CASSSQTSGSYNEQFF. The CDR3 nucleotides are TGTGCCAGCAGCTCCCAGACTAGCGGGAGCTACAATGAGCAGTTCTTC.

This clonotype has just a few counts. This rearrangement joins TRBV7-9 to TRBJ2-1; no firm D call. The length of the CDR3 is 15 residues. V gave up 0 bases and J gave up 4 bases, with 10 bases separating them. Looked up from germline, CDR1 is SEHNR and CDR2 is FQNEAQ (reference sequence). CDR3 nucleotides: TGTGCCAGCAGCTTAGCGCGATTCGGGTACAATGAGCAGTTCTTC. It is translated as CASSLARFGYNEQFF.

The chain joins TRBV20-1 to TRBJ1-5; 9 nucleotides agree with TRBD1. The CDR3 runs 14 residues. CDR1 DFQATT and CDR2 SNEGSKA come from the germline V gene (reference sequence). V was pared by 5 bases and J by 4 bases, with 6 bases of the junction left unmatched. The CDR3 loop reads CSAPGQGFNQPQHF. The CDR3 region has the DNA TGCAGTGCTCCGGGACAGGGCTTTAATCAGCCCCAGCATTTT.

At least ten counts were recorded for this clonotype. The V call is TRBV7-2, the J call TRBJ2-7, with TRBD1 matching over 7 bases. The length of the CDR3 is 15 residues. Per germline, CDR1 SGHTA and CDR2 FQGNSA. The ends lost 3 bases at V and 2 bases at J; junction bases unmatched: 7. The CDR3 sequence is CASSLSGQVTYEQYF. Here the CDR3 DNA reads TGTGCCAGCAGCTTGTCCGGACAGGTGACCTACGAGCAGTACTTC.

This chain's CDR3 is CASRRLHAPDTQYF. In nucleotides, the CDR3 is TGTGCCAGCCGCCGCCTACACGCTCCAGATACGCAGTATTTT. The J gene is TRBJ2-3, the V gene TRBV2; no firm D call. This CDR3 is 14 amino acids long. Trimming shortened V by 8 bases and J by 4 bases, and 16 bases separated the two germline ends. Germline loops: CDR1 SNHLY, CDR2 FYNNEI.

This chain connects TRBV4-1 to TRBJ2-7; TRBD2 matches at 11 bases. This CDR3 spans 15 amino acids. Germline CDR1 and CDR2: MGHRA and YSYEKL. The V segment lost 3 bases and the J segment 0 bases; nucleotides outside the gene matches: 1. The CDR3 DNA reads as TGCGCCAGCAGCCAGACTAGCGGGACCTCCTACGAGCAGTACTTC. Protein: CASSQTSGTSYEQYF.

This chain uses TRBV7-9 with TRBJ2-7, with 7 bases that match TRBD2. The J segment lost 0 bases and the V segment lost 6 bases, leaving 8 bases of the junction unmatched. Per the germline V gene, CDR1 is SEHNR and CDR2 is FQNEAQ (reference sequence). This CDR3 comprises 15 residues. The CDR3 region has the DNA TGTGCCAGCAGGTTGGGGGGGGATCCCTCCTACGAGCAGTACTTC. It yields the protein CASRLGGDPSYEQYF.

The chain employs TRBV29-1 and TRBJ1-2, with D possibly being TRBD1 (6 bases). The V end was cut by 4 bases, the J end by 5 bases, with 14 bases between. Per the germline V gene, CDR1 is SQVTM and CDR2 is ANQGSEA. This CDR3 contains 13 residues. This chain's CDR3 is CSVAWSGDYGYTF. The CDR3 DNA reads TGCAGCGTTGCTTGGTCAGGGGATTATGGCTACACCTTC.

This clonotype has just a few counts. This chain connects TRBV4-2 to TRBJ2-7, with 14 nucleotides matching TRBD2. Germline CDR1 reads LGHNA; CDR2 reads YNFKEQ. With V trimmed by 1 base and J by 0 bases, 8 bases remained unmatched. This CDR3 comprises 19 residues. For the CDR3, the DNA is TGTGCCAGCAGCCAAGTCCGACTAGCGGGGGGGCTTAGCTCCTACGAGCAGTACTTC. It encodes CASSQVRLAGGLSSYEQYF.